The rows below give T cell receptor beta chains drawn from one sample of a study of Ad26.COV2.S vaccination and SARS-CoV-2 variants. The method was immunoSEQ multiplex PCR; TCRdb's version includes in-frame clones alone and lacks a portion of them. The sample shows about 480,000 clones, around 88% of them seen only once. The sequences come from peripheral blood, collected in a trial of Ad26.COV2.S vaccine versus placebo. The receptors derive from a person between 18 and 59 years old who received the Ad26.COV2.S COVID-19 vaccine or a placebo. Both conserved end residues are part of each CDR3. A D gene is named only where the DNA matches it firmly. Size is stated for part of the rows, as once, few or many counts, or as a class when the clone is expanded.

V	J	D	size	CDR3	DNA
TRBV2	TRBJ2-7	.	.	CASRAPGVWSYEQYF	TGTGCCAGCAGGGCCCCCGGGGTTTGGTCCTACGAGCAGTACTTC
TRBV11-2	TRBJ2-3	.	.	CASSLAAGSDTQYF	TGTGCCAGCAGCTTAGCTGCTGGGTCTGATACGCAGTATTTT
TRBV2	TRBJ1-2	.	.	CASSEGAYGYTF	TGTGCCAGCAGTGAAGGGGCCTATGGCTACACCTTC
TRBV20-1	TRBJ2-2	.	.	CSATRTGELFF	TGCAGTGCTACCAGAACCGGGGAGCTGTTTTTT
TRBV19	TRBJ1-5	TRBD1	.	CASRRGQGRGPQHF	TGTGCCAGTAGACGAGGACAGGGCCGCGGGCCCCAGCATTTT
TRBV27	TRBJ2-3	.	.	CASKAGVTTDTQYF	TGTGCCAGCAAGGCAGGGGTCACCACAGATACGCAGTATTTT
TRBV9	TRBJ1-5	.	.	CASSLGGGQPQHF	TGTGCCAGCAGCCTCGGGGGGGGCCAGCCCCAGCATTTT
TRBV19	TRBJ1-5	TRBD1	.	CATRSRDRGEDSNQPQHF	TGTGCCACTAGATCCCGGGACAGGGGAGAGGATAGCAATCAGCCCCAGCATTTT
TRBV28	TRBJ1-1	.	.	CASSPPAGAGTEAFF	TGTGCCAGCAGTCCCCCGGCCGGGGCAGGCACTGAAGCTTTCTTT
TRBV2	TRBJ1-4	.	.	CASSLKGGTNEKLFF	TGTGCCAGCAGCCTAAAGGGGGGTACTAATGAAAAACTGTTTTTT
TRBV18	TRBJ2-2	.	.	CASSPVVSGELFF	TGTGCCAGCTCACCAGTAGTTTCCGGGGAGCTGTTTTTT
TRBV19	TRBJ1-5	.	.	CASSNADQPQHF	TGTGCCAGTAGTAATGCCGATCAGCCCCAGCATTTT
TRBV3-1/TRBV3-2	TRBJ2-1	TRBD2	.	CASSPVLSSGQQFF	TGTGCCAGCAGCCCGGTCCTGTCTAGCGGGCAGCAGTTCTTC
TRBV12-3/TRBV12-4	TRBJ1-4	.	.	CASSLREKLFF	TGTGCCAGCAGTTTGCGGGAGAAACTGTTTTTT
TRBV27	TRBJ2-3	.	.	CASSFLGSTDTQYF	TGTGCCAGCAGTTTTTTGGGCAGCACAGATACGCAGTATTTT
TRBV5-1	TRBJ1-1	TRBD1	.	CASKGDSGFTEAFF	TGCGCCAGCAAAGGGGACAGCGGTTTCACTGAAGCTTTCTTT
TRBV11-2	TRBJ1-2	.	few	CASSLGSSNYGYTF	TGTGCCAGCAGCTTAGGGTCCAGCAACTATGGCTACACCTTC
TRBV6-2/TRBV6-3	TRBJ2-1	.	.	CASSYSMGINEQFF	TGTGCCAGCAGTTACTCCATGGGTATTAATGAGCAGTTCTTC
TRBV7-9	TRBJ1-1	.	.	CASSLVGNLNTEAFF	TGTGCCAGCAGCTTAGTGGGCAATCTGAACACTGAAGCTTTCTTT
TRBV19	TRBJ2-3	TRBD1	.	CASSSGQGRDTQYF	TGTGCCAGTAGTAGCGGACAGGGTCGTGATACGCAGTATTTT
TRBV3-1/TRBV3-2	TRBJ1-6	TRBD1	.	CASSLGQGASPLHF	TGTGCCAGCAGCCTCGGACAGGGGGCTTCACCCCTCCACTTT
TRBV27	TRBJ2-1	TRBD2	.	CASRIAGGGYNEQFF	TGTGCCAGCAGAATAGCGGGAGGAGGCTACAATGAGCAGTTCTTC
TRBV4-1	TRBJ2-3	.	.	CASSQDWRYTDTQYF	TGCGCCAGCAGCCAAGATTGGCGCTACACAGATACGCAGTATTTT
TRBV4-3	TRBJ2-1	TRBD1	once	CASSQFLAETGGREQFF	TGCGCCAGCAGCCAATTTCTTGCGGAAACAGGGGGTCGAGAGCAGTTCTTC
TRBV6-6	TRBJ1-2	TRBD1	.	CASSSPQGRSVGYTF	TGTGCCAGCAGTTCTCCACAGGGGAGGTCCGTTGGCTACACCTTC
TRBV7-9	TRBJ2-6	.	.	CASRSNVLTF	TGTGCCAGCAGATCCAACGTCCTGACTTTC
TRBV4-1	TRBJ1-2	TRBD1	.	CASSHATGQGHYGYTF	TGCGCCAGCAGCCATGCTACCGGACAGGGGCACTATGGCTACACCTTC
TRBV19	TRBJ1-2	.	.	CASSKTVLNYGYTF	TGTGCCAGTAGTAAGACAGTACTGAACTATGGCTACACCTTC
TRBV11-2	TRBJ1-2	.	.	CASSLGPAYGYTF	TGTGCCAGCAGCTTAGGGCCTGCCTATGGCTACACCTTC
TRBV15	TRBJ2-7	TRBD1	.	CATSRAGQGQGEQYF	TGTGCCACCAGCAGAGCGGGACAGGGACAGGGCGAGCAGTACTTC